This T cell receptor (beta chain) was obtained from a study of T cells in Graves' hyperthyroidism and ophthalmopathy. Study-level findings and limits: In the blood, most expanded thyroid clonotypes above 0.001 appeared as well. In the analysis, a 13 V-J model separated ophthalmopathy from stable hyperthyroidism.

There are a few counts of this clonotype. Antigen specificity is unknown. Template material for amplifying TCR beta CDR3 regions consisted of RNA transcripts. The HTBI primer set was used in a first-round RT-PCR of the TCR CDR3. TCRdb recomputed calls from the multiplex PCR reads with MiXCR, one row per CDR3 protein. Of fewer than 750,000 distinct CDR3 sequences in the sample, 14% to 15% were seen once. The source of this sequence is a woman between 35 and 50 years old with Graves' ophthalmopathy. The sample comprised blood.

This CDR3 reads CASSLVGGSTDTQYF. The CDR3, as DNA: TGTGCCAGCAGCTTAGTAGGGGGATCCACAGATACGCAGTATTTT. This sequence joins TRBV7-3 and TRBJ2-3, with TRBD1 as a possible D gene (6 bases). This CDR3 contains 15 residues. V lost 2 bases to trimming and J lost 2 bases, with 11 bases between them. The V gene's germline CDR1 is SGHTA and CDR2 FQGTGA.